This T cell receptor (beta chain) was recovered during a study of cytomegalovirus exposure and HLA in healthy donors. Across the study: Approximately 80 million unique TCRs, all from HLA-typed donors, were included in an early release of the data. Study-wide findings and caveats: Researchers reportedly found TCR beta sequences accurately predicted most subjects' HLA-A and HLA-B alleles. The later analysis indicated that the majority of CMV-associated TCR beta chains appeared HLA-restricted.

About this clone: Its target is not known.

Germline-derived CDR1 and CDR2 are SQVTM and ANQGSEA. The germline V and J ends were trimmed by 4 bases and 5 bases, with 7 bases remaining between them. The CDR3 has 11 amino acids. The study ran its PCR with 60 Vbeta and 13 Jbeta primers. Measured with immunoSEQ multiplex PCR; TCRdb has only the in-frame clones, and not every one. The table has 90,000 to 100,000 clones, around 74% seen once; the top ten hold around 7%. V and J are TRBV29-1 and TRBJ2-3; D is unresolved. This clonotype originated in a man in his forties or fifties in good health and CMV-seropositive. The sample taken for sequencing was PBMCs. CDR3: CSVVGEDTQYF. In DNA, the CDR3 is TGCAGCGTTGTCGGTGAAGATACGCAGTATTTT.